The 18 T cell receptor beta chains below come from one sample, sequenced in a study of blood T cell repertoires in COVID-19. Generated by immunoSEQ multiplex PCR, the TCRdb table keeps only in-frame clones and is missing some. The table has 95,000 to 100,000 clones, over 80% seen once. Sequences were obtained from peripheral blood. The receptors originated from a man between 45 and 60 years old with acute or convalescent COVID-19.

The rearrangement uses TRBV5-1 and TRBJ1-6; 12 positions agree with TRBD1. V was clipped by 4 bases and J by 9 bases; unmatched bases: 11. This CDR3 region has 17 residues. CDR1 and CDR2 from the germline V gene are SGHRS and YFSETQ. In DNA, the CDR3 is TGCGCCAGCAGCCTCTCGCCGGGACAGGGGGCAAGTTCACCCCTCCACTTT. The encoded protein is CASSLSPGQGASSPLHF.

This clone was detected only once. The CDR3 bases are TGTGCCAGCAGCCACCTCGGAGGACTAAACTACGAGCAGTACTTC. It is translated as CASSHLGGLNYEQYF. This rearrangement joins TRBV3-1 (or the pseudogene TRBV3-2) to TRBJ2-7; D is perhaps TRBD2 (6 bases). The CDR3 length is 15 residues. Germline assignment: CDR1 LGHDT and CDR2 YNNKEL (reference sequence). V lost 3 bases, J lost 3 bases, and 15 bases lay in between.

The DNA for the CDR3 is TGCGCCAGCAGCCATGGACTCATTAATTCACCCCTCCACTTT. The encoded protein is CASSHGLINSPLHF. V usage is TRBV5-1 and J usage is TRBJ1-6; D gene uncertain. The CDR3 covers 14 residues. Deletions cut 4 bases from V and 6 bases from J, with 11 bases between. Germline lookup yields CDR1 SGHRS and CDR2 YFSETQ.

J is TRBJ1-5 and V is TRBV6-5; D is unresolved. The CDR3 length is 14 residues. Germline V gives CDR1 MNHEY, CDR2 SVGAGI. With 4 bases removed from V and 6 bases from J, the gap between germline ends came to 13 bases. The CDR3 loop reads CASSSARDSQPQHF. The CDR3, as DNA: TGTGCCAGCAGTTCGGCGAGGGATAGTCAGCCCCAGCATTTT.

The chain uses TRBV28 and TRBJ2-2, with D unclear. The V end was cut by 2 bases, the J end by 3 bases, with 7 bases between. Germline V gene sequence: CDR1 MDHEN, CDR2 SYDVKM. The CDR3 length is 14 residues. The CDR3 nucleotides read TGTGCCAGCAGTTTACAGTTCGACACCGGGGAGCTGTTTTTT. Its translation: CASSLQFDTGELFF.

The V call is TRBV5-6, the J call TRBJ1-5; 9 nucleotides match TRBD1. V lost 3 bases and J lost 2; bases outside the gene matches: 3. Germline V gene lookup returns CDR1 SGHDT and CDR2 YYEEEE. The CDR3 runs 15 residues. In nucleotides, the CDR3 is TGTGCCAGCAGCTACCGGACAGGGGGCAATCAGCCCCAGCATTTT. This codes for CASSYRTGGNQPQHF.

The chain uses TRBV18 and TRBJ1-5; D is ambiguous. Trimming stripped 2 bases from V and 0 bases from J, with 11 bases between. CDR3 length: 16 amino acids. Germline CDR1 and CDR2: KGHSH and LQKENI. DNA of the CDR3: TGTGCCAGCTCACCAATTACAGTTATTAGCAATCAGCCCCAGCATTTT. Protein: CASSPITVISNQPQHF.

As concerns this clone: One end of the junction is discordant with germline, which a read error may explain. The chain recombines TRBV11-2 with TRBJ2-2, with D perhaps TRBD1 (6 bases). The length of the CDR3 is 17 residues. Germline V gives CDR1 SGHAT, CDR2 FQNNGV. The CDR3 DNA reads as TGTGCCAGCAGCTTATGGGCTCCCGGCAGGGGCACCGAGGAGCTGTTTTTT. Translating gives CASSLWAPGRGTEELFF.

This clone was observed a single time. This chain uses TRBV15 with TRBJ1-6; possible D gene TRBD1, 5 bases. CDR3 length: 16 amino acids. Germline CDR1 reads LNHNV; CDR2 reads YYDKDF (reference sequence). The V end lost 5 bases, the J end lost 10 bases, and 21 bases lay between the germline ends. CDR3 protein: CATSGGSWGPWSPLHF. The CDR3 DNA follows: TGTGCCACCAGCGGTGGGTCGTGGGGCCCGTGGTCACCCCTCCACTTT.

The genes are TRBV11-2 and TRBJ2-3, with 13 bases fitting TRBD2. The CDR3 is 17 amino acids. V dropped 5 bases and J dropped 6; count of bases not matched to a gene: 11. The V gene's germline CDR1 is SGHAT and CDR2 FQNNGV. In DNA, the CDR3 is TGTGCCAGCAGCACCTCACTAGCGGGGGGGCCCGGGGATACGCAGTATTTT. It is translated as CASSTSLAGGPGDTQYF.

The rearrangement joins TRBV2 to TRBJ1-2; 8 nucleotides line up with TRBD1. With 2 bases clipped from V and 8 bases from J, the junction kept 19 bases outside the gene matches. The CDR3 runs to 18 residues. Germline V gives CDR1 SNHLY, CDR2 FYNNEI. The CDR3 DNA follows: TGTGCCAGCAGTGAAAGGGTTTCAGGGGGCCTAAGTCAGTGGGGCTACACCTTC. This codes for CASSERVSGGLSQWGYTF.

The V gene is TRBV19, the J gene TRBJ1-5; 9 bases agree with TRBD1. Germline trimming cut 3 bases from V and 0 bases from J; bases unmatched to any gene: 6. The CDR3 has 17 amino acids. From germline, CDR1 is LNHDA and CDR2 SQIVND (reference sequence). The DNA for the CDR3 is TGTGCCAGTAGTATTGTGGGACAGGGAGTTAGCAATCAGCCCCAGCATTTT. It is translated as CASSIVGQGVSNQPQHF. Full variable domain (rest looked up from reference TRBV19 and TRBJ1-5): DGGITQSPKYLFRKEGQNVTLSCEQNLNHDAMYWYRQDPGQGLRLIYYSQIVNDFQKGDIAEGYSVSREKKESFPLTVTSAQKNPTAFYLCASSIVGQGVSNQPQHFGDGTRLSIL.

Points on this clone: The same CDR3 is also encoded by other DNA sequences in this sample. This chain connects TRBV7-2 to TRBJ1-5; D not resolved. The CDR3 sequence is 15 residues long. V was trimmed by 9 bases and J by 0 bases, leaving 15 bases between them. CDR1 and CDR2 (germline): SGHTA, FQGNSA. The CDR3 DNA sequence: TGTGCCAGTAGCCTCGCGGATTATAGCAATCAGCCCCAGCATTTT. Protein product: CASSLADYSNQPQHF.

This chain uses TRBV9 with TRBJ2-1; TRBD2 matches at 12 bases. The CDR3 totals 18 residues. V dropped 4 bases and J dropped 0; count of bases not matched to a gene: 8. CDR1 is SGDLS, CDR2 YYNGEE, per germline. CDR3 sequence (DNA): TGTGCCAGCAGCACAACTAGCGGGGGGCAAAGCTCCTACAATGAGCAGTTCTTC. It is translated as CASSTTSGGQSSYNEQFF.

V is TRBV5-1 and J is TRBJ1-2, with 9 bases lining up with TRBD1. J gave up 7 bases and V 4 bases, and 8 bases lay outside the gene matches. CDR1 SGHRS and CDR2 YFSETQ come from the germline V gene. This CDR3 region has 14 residues. CDR3: CASSPGQGLAGYTF. The DNA of the CDR3 is TGCGCCAGCAGCCCCGGACAGGGGCTTGCTGGCTACACCTTC.

This clone appeared a few times. This sequence joins TRBV7-8 and TRBJ2-7; maybe TRBD1 (6 bases). The CDR3 spans 17 residues. Germline V gene lookup returns CDR1 SGHVS and CDR2 FQNEAQ. V gave up 1 base and J gave up 2 bases, with 18 bases separating them. The DNA for the CDR3 is TGTGCCAGCAGCTTAGGGGGGAGTCAGGGGTTGCCCTACGAGCAGTACTTC. Translating gives CASSLGGSQGLPYEQYF. The whole variable domain, remainder taken from reference TRBV7-8 and TRBJ2-7, is GAGVSQSPRYKVAKRGQDVALRCDPISGHVSLFWYQQALGQGPEFLTYFQNEAQLDKSGLPSDRFFAERPEGSVSTLKIQRTQQEDSAVYLCASSLGGSQGLPYEQYFGPGTRLTVT.

This clone was counted a few times. This chain joins TRBV7-9 and TRBJ1-5; D is unclear. The CDR3 covers 13 residues. Germline CDR1 reads SEHNR; CDR2 reads FQNEAQ (reference sequence). With 0 bases removed from V and 14 bases from J, the gap between germline ends came to 14 bases. CDR3 nucleotides: TGTGCCAGCAGCTTAGCCGGGGAGGAGCGAGAGCATTTT. This gives the protein CASSLAGEEREHF.

The chain recombines TRBV10-3 with TRBJ2-7; a possible D gene is TRBD1 (6 bases). CDR3 length: 12 amino acids. The V gene's germline CDR1 is ENHRY and CDR2 SYGVKD. Trimming stripped 6 bases from V and 4 bases from J, with 10 bases between. CDR3 amino acids: CAISETGYEQYF. DNA of the CDR3: TGTGCCATCAGCGAAACAGGGTACGAGCAGTACTTC.